This T cell receptor beta chain was profiled in a study of T cells in Graves' hyperthyroidism and ophthalmopathy. RNA transcripts gave rise to amplified TCR beta CDR3 regions. During a first-round RT-PCR of the TCR CDR3, the HTBI primer set was used. Via MiXCR, TCRdb re-called the multiplex PCR reads, giving one row per CDR3 protein. The sample contains fewer than 600,000 distinct CDR3 sequences, over 13% of which appear only once. Across 18 months, stable Graves' hyperthyroidism was marked by no progression to ophthalmopathy. This clonotype has more than one count but fewer than ten. Germline-derived CDR1 and CDR2 are MNHNS and SASEGT. V was pared by 7 bases and J by 8 bases, with 23 bases between. This CDR3 spans 15 amino acids.

The chain links TRBV6-1 to TRBJ1-2; D unresolved. The specimen sequenced was blood. This clonotype was sampled from a woman in her late teens or twenties with Graves' hyperthyroidism. CDR3 in DNA: TGTGCCAGCATAGACCCGGCTTCCCTATATAAAGGCTACACCTTC. Translating gives CASIDPASLYKGYTF.